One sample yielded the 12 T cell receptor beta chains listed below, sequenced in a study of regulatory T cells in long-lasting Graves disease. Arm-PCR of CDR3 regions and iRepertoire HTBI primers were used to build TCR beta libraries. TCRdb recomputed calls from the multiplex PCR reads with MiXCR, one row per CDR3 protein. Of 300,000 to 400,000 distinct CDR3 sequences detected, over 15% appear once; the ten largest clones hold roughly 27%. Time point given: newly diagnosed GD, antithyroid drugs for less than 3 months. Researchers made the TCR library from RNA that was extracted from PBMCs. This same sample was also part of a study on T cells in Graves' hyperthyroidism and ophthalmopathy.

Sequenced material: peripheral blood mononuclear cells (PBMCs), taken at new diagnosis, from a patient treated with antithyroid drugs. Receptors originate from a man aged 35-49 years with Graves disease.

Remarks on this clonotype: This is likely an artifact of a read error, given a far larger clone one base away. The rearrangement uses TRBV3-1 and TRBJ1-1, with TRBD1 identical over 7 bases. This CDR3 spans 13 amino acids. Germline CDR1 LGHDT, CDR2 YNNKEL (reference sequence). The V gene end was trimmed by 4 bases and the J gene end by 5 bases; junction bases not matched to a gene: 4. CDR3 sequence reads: CASSPDRRTEAFF. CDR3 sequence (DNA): TGTGCCAGCAGCCCGGACAGGAGGACTGAAGCTTTCTTT.

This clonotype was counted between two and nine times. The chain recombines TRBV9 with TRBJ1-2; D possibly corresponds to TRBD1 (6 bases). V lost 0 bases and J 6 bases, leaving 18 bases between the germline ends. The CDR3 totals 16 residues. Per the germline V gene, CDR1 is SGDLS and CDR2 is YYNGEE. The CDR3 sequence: CASSVEAWGRGDGYTF. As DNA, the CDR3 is TGTGCCAGCAGCGTAGAAGCGTGGGGCAGGGGTGATGGCTACACCTTC.

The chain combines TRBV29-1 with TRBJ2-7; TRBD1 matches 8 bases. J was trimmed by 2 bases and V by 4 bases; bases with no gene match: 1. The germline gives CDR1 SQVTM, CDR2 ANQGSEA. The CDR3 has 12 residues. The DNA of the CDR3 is TGCAGCGTTGTGGACAGGGCCTACGAGCAGTACTTC. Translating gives CSVVDRAYEQYF.

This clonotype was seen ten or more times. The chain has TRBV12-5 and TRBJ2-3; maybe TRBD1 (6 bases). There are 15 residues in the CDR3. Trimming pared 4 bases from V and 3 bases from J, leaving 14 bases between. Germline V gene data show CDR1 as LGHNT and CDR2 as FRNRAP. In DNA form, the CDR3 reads TGTGCTAGTGGTTCTACAGGGTATGGGACAGATACGCAGTATTTT. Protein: CASGSTGYGTDTQYF.

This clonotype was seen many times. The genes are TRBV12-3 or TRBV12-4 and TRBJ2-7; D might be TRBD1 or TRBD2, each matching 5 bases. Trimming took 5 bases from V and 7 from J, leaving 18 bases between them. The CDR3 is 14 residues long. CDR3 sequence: CASSITGTPREQYF. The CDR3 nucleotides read TGTGCCAGCAGTATTACCGGGACCCCGAGGGAGCAGTACTTC.

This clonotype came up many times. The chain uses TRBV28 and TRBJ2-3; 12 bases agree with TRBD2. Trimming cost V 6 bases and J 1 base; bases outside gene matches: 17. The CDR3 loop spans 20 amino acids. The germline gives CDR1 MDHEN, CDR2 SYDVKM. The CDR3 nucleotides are TGTGCCAGCAGCCCCACGGGGACTAGCGGGCGTACTATCGGCACAGATACGCAGTATTTT. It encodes CASSPTGTSGRTIGTDTQYF. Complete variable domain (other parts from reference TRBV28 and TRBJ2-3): DVKVTQSSRYLVKRTGEKVFLECVQDMDHENMFWYRQDPGLGLRLIYFSYDVKMKEKGDIPEGYSVSREKKERFSLILESASTNQTSMYLCASSPTGTSGRTIGTDTQYFGPGTRLTVL.

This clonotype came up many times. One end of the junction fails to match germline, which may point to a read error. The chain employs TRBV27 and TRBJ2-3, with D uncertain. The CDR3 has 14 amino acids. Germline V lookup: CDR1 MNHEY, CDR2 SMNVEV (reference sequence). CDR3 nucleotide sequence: TGTGCCAGCGGTTTACGCCGTAGCACAGATACGCAGTATTTT. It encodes CASGLRRSTDTQYF.

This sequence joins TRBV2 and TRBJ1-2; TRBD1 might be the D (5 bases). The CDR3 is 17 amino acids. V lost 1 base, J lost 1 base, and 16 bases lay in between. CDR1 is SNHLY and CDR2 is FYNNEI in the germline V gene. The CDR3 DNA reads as TGTGCCAGCAGTGAAGGCGGCCAGGGACGGGGTAACTATGGCTACACCTTC. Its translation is CASSEGGQGRGNYGYTF.

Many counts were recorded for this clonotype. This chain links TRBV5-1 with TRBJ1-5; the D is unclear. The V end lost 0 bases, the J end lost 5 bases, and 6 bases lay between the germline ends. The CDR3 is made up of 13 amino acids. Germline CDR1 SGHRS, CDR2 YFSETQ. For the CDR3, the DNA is TGCGCCAGCAGCTTGGACCCCGATCAGCCCCAGCATTTT. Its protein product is CASSLDPDQPQHF.

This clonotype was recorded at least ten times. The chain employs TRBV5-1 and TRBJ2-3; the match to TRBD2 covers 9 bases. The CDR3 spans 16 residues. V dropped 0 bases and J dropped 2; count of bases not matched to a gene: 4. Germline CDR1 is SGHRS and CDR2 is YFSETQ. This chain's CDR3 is CASSLALAGFTDTQYF. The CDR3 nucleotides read TGCGCCAGCAGCTTGGCTCTAGCGGGGTTCACAGATACGCAGTATTTT.

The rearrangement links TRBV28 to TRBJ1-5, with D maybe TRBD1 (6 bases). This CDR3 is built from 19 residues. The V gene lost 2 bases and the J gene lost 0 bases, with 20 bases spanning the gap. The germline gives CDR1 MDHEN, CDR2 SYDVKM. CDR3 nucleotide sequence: TGTGCCAGCAGTTTAAGGTCTCGGACAGCCGTATATAGCAATCAGCCCCAGCATTTT. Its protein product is CASSLRSRTAVYSNQPQHF.

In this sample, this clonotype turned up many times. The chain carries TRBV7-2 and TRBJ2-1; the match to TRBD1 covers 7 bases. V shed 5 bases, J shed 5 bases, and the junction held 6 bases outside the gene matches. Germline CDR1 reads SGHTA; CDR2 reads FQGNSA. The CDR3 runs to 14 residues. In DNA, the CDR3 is TGTGCCAGCAGCACCCCGGGGACAGACAATGAGCAGTTCTTC. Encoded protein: CASSTPGTDNEQFF.